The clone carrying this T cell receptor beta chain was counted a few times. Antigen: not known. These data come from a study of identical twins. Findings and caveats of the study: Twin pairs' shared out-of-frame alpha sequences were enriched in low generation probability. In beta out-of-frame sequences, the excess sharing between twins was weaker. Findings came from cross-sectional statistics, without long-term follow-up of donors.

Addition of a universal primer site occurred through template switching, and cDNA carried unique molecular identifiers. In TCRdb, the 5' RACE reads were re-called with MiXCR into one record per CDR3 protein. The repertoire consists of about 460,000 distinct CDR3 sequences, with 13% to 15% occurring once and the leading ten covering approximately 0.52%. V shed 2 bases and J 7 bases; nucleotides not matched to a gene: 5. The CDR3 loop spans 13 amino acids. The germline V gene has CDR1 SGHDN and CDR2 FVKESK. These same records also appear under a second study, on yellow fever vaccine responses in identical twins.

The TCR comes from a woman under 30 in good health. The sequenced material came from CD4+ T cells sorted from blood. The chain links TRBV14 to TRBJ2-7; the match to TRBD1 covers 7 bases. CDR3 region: CASSQIPGQEQYF. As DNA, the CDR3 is TGTGCCAGCAGCCAAATACCGGGACAGGAGCAGTACTTC.